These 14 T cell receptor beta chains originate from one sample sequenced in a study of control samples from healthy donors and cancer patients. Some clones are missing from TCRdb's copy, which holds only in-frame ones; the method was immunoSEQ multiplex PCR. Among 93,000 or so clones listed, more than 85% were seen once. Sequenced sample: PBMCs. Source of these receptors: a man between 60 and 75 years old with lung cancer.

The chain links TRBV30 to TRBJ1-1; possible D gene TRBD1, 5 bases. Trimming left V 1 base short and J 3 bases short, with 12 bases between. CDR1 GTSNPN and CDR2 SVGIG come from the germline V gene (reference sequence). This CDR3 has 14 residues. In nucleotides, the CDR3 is TGTGCCTGGAGTGCCGGGGGGGTTGACACTGAAGCTTTCTTT. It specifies CAWSAGGVDTEAFF.

The CDR3 bases are TGTGCCAGCTCACCGGAGGGACAGGGTGCCGGGGAGCTGTTTTTT. As protein: CASSPEGQGAGELFF. V and J are TRBV18 and TRBJ2-2; 9 bases are a match to TRBD1. J lost 6 bases, V lost 3 bases, and 5 bases had no gene match. CDR3 length: 15 amino acids. CDR1 is KGHSH and CDR2 is LQKENI in the germline V gene.

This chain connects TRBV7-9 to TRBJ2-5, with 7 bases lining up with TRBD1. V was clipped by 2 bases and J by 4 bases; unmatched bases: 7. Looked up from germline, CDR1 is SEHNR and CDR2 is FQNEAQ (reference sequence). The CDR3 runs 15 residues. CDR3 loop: CASSLSTGEGETQYF. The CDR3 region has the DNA TGTGCCAGCAGCTTAAGCACAGGGGAAGGAGAGACCCAGTACTTC.

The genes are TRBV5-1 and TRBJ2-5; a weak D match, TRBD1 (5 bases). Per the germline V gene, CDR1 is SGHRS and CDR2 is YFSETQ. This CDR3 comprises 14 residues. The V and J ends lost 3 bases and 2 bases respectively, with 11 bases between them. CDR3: CASSYDSQQETQYF. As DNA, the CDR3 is TGCGCCAGCAGCTACGACAGCCAACAAGAGACCCAGTACTTC. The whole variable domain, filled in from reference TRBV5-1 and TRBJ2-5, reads KAGVTQTPRYLIKTRGQQVTLSCSPISGHRSVSWYQQTPGQGLQFLFEYFSETQRNKGNFPGRFSGRQFSNSRSEMNVSTLELGDSALYLCASSYDSQQETQYFGPGTRLLVL.

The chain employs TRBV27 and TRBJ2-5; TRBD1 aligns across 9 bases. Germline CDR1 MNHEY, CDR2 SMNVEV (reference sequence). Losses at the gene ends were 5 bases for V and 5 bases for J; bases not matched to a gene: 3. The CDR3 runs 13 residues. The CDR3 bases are TGTGCCAGCAGTCTAGGGACAGGGGAGACCCAGTACTTC. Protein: CASSLGTGETQYF.

The CDR3 DNA reads TGTGCCAGCAGCCAGGACAGGGACTCGGGTGGCTACACCTTC. Its protein product is CASSQDRDSGGYTF. This chain joins TRBV3-1 (or the pseudogene TRBV3-2) and TRBJ1-2; 8 bases line up with TRBD1. This CDR3 region has 14 residues. Germline CDR1 reads LGHDT; CDR2 reads YNNKEL (reference sequence). Trimming took 3 bases from V and 7 from J; bases not matched to a gene: 7.

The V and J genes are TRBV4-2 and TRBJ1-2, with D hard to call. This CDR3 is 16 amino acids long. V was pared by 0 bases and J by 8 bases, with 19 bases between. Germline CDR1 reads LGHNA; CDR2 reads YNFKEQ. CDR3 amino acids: CASSQDLPDFDEGYTF. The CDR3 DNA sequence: TGTGCCAGCAGCCAAGATCTCCCCGATTTTGACGAGGGCTACACCTTC.

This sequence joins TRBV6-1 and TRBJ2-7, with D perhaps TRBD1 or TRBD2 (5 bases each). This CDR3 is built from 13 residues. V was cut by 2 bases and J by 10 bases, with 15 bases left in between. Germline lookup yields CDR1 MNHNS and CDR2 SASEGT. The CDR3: CASSEFGAIEQYV. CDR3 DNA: TGTGCCAGCAGTGAATTCGGGGCCATCGAACAGTACGTC.

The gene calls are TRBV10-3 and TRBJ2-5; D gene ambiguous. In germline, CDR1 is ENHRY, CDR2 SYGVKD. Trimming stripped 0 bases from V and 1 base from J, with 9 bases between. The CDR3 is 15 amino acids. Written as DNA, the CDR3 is TGTGCCATCAGTGAGTCTGGCCGTTTCCAAGAGACCCAGTACTTC. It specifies CAISESGRFQETQYF.

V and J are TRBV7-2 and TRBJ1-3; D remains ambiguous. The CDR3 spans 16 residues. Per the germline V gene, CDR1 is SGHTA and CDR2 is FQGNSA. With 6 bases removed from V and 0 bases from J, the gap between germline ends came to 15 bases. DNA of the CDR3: TGTGCCAGCAGGTTGTCGACGGGCAGCTCTGGAAACACCATATATTTT. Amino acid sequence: CASRLSTGSSGNTIYF.

In DNA form, the CDR3 reads TGTGCCAGCTCACCACCCGACAGGGGGGCGGGTTCCACTGAAGCTTTCTTT. Translation gives CASSPPDRGAGSTEAFF. This chain connects TRBV18 to TRBJ1-1, with 9 bases lining up with TRBD1. From germline, CDR1 is KGHSH and CDR2 LQKENI. V lost 0 bases and J lost 4; bases outside the gene matches: 9. The length of the CDR3 is 17 residues.

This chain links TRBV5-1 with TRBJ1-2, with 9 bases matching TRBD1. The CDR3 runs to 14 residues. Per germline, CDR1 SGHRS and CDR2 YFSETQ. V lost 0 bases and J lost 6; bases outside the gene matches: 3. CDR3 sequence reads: CASSLAGQGNGYTF. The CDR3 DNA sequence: TGCGCCAGCAGCTTGGCAGGACAGGGGAATGGCTACACCTTC.

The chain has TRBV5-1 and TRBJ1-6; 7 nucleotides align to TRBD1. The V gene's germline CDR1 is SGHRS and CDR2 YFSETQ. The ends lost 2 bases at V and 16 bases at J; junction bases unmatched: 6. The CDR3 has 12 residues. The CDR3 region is CASSFDRAILHF. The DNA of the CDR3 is TGCGCCAGCAGCTTTGACAGGGCGATTCTCCACTTT.

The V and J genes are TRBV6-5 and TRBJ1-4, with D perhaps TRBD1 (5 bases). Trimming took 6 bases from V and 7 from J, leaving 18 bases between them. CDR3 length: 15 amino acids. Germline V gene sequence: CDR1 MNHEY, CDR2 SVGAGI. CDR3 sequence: CASRDSSGSGEKLFF. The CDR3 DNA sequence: TGTGCCAGCAGGGACTCGTCAGGGTCCGGTGAAAAACTGTTTTTT.